These 22 T cell receptor beta chains came from one sample sequenced in a study of blood T cell repertoires in COVID-19. Sequencing was performed with immunoSEQ multiplex PCR; in TCRdb, only in-frame clones are kept and a portion is missing. This repertoire shows 200,000 to 250,000 clones, roughly 90% found once; its top ten account for 2.5% to 3.5%. Sequencing used PBMCs or T cells enriched from blood (not recorded which). The receptors were sampled from a woman in her 50s in a cohort exposed to, infected with or recovered from COVID-19 (not recorded which).

The chain links TRBV15 to TRBJ2-2; D may be TRBD1 (5 bases). The V and J ends lost 0 bases and 3 bases respectively, with 5 bases between them. The CDR3 is made up of 14 amino acids. The germline CDR1 and CDR2 sequences are LNHNV and YYDKDF (reference sequence). The CDR3 reads CATSRDRDTGELFF. CDR3 nucleotides: TGTGCCACCAGCAGAGACAGGGACACCGGGGAGCTGTTTTTT.

The chain couples TRBV9 to TRBJ1-1, with TRBD1 identical over 9 bases. CDR3 length: 15 amino acids. Germline V gene sequence: CDR1 SGDLS, CDR2 YYNGEE. The trim removed 2 bases at V and 4 bases at J, leaving 6 bases unmatched. The CDR3 DNA reads TGTGCCAGCAGCGTCGGACAGGGGAGTAGCACTGAAGCTTTCTTT. As protein: CASSVGQGSSTEAFF.

This clone was found a few times. The chain links TRBV7-2 to TRBJ1-5; D is unclear. The CDR3 spans 13 residues. V lost 1 base, J lost 5 bases, and 6 bases lay in between. Per the germline V gene, CDR1 is SGHTA and CDR2 is FQGNSA. CDR3 in amino acids: CASSLGRYQPQHF. CDR3 bases: TGTGCCAGCAGCTTAGGGCGGTATCAGCCCCAGCATTTT.

The J gene is TRBJ1-2, the V gene TRBV11-2; 7 bases fit TRBD1. This CDR3 contains 14 residues. In germline, CDR1 is SGHAT, CDR2 FQNNGV. The V segment lost 4 bases and the J segment 5 bases; nucleotides outside the gene matches: 7. The CDR3 spells CASSYRQGLYGYTF. The CDR3 DNA follows: TGTGCCAGCAGCTATCGACAGGGACTGTATGGCTACACCTTC. The complete variable domain, with remaining parts taken from reference TRBV11-2 and TRBJ1-2, reads EAGVAQSPRYKIIEKRQSVAFWCNPISGHATLYWYQQILGQGPKLLIQFQNNGVVDDSQLPKDRFSAERLKGVDSTLKIQPAKLEDSAVYLCASSYRQGLYGYTFGSGTRLTVV.

The chain carries TRBV5-1 and TRBJ1-2; 10 positions match TRBD1. V gave up 4 bases and J gave up 6 bases; unmatched junction bases: 3. The CDR3 contains 13 residues. Germline V gene lookup returns CDR1 SGHRS and CDR2 YFSETQ. The CDR3 sequence is CASSRGQGDGYTF. DNA for the CDR3: TGCGCCAGCAGCCGCGGACAGGGGGATGGCTACACCTTC.

V usage is TRBV3-1 (or the pseudogene TRBV3-2) and J usage is TRBJ1-3; D is possibly TRBD1 (6 bases). CDR3 length: 15 amino acids. Between the trimmed V and J ends, which lost 4 bases and 2 bases, there was a span of 12 bases. In germline, CDR1 is LGHDT, CDR2 YNNKEL (reference sequence). The CDR3 protein is CASSPGVVPGNTIYF. The CDR3 DNA is TGTGCCAGCAGCCCAGGGGTAGTCCCTGGAAACACCATATATTTT.

This clone has a handful of counts. The chain's CDR3 is CASSLVGTGYEQYF. In DNA, the CDR3 is TGTGCCAGCAGCTTAGTCGGGACAGGGTACGAGCAGTACTTC. The J gene is TRBJ2-7, the V gene TRBV7-6, with 9 positions matching TRBD1. The CDR3 contains 14 residues. CDR1 is SGHVS, CDR2 FNYEAQ, per germline. Losses at the gene ends were 1 base for V and 4 bases for J; bases not matched to a gene: 2.

The sample holds one count of this clone. The V call is TRBV5-5, the J call TRBJ2-7, with 12 bases fitting TRBD1. With V trimmed by 6 bases and J by 3 bases, 7 bases remained unmatched. The V gene's germline CDR1 is SGHKS and CDR2 YYEKEE (reference sequence). CDR3 size: 15 residues. As DNA, the CDR3 is TGTGCCAGCACCCGGGACAGGGGGCCACTCTACGAGCAGTACTTC. Protein sequence: CASTRDRGPLYEQYF.

This chain links TRBV5-4 with TRBJ2-2; D call uncertain. Germline V lookup: CDR1 SGHNT, CDR2 YYREEE (reference sequence). The V end was cut by 0 bases, the J end by 4 bases, with 7 bases between. This CDR3 comprises 14 residues. The CDR3 coding sequence is TGTGCCAGCAGCTTGGGACAATCCACCGGGGAGCTGTTTTTT. This translates into CASSLGQSTGELFF.

The chain uses TRBV19 and TRBJ2-1; 7 bases are shared with TRBD1. The V gene end was trimmed by 3 bases and the J gene end by 7 bases; junction bases not matched to a gene: 9. Germline lookup yields CDR1 LNHDA and CDR2 SQIVND (reference sequence). This CDR3 region has 15 residues. CDR3 nucleotides: TGTGCCAGTAGTATCCGGACAGGCGCAGGTAATGAGCAGTTCTTC. It encodes CASSIRTGAGNEQFF.

The CDR3, as DNA: TGTGCCAGCAGTGACCCCTCGGGGAGCTCTGGAAACACCATATATTTT. Translated: CASSDPSGSSGNTIYF. The chain joins TRBV2 to TRBJ1-3; D remains unclear. Germline-derived CDR1 and CDR2 are SNHLY and FYNNEI. The CDR3 consists of 16 residues. The ends were cut back, 3 bases at V and 0 bases at J, with 12 bases in the middle.

The rearrangement links TRBV4-3 to TRBJ2-7; 8 bases agree with TRBD1. This CDR3 comprises 15 residues. With 3 bases clipped from V and 0 bases from J, the junction kept 4 bases outside the gene matches. Germline V CDR1 and CDR2: LGHNA, YSLEER. The CDR3 sequence is CASSQFTGGSYEQYF. The CDR3 DNA reads as TGCGCCAGCAGCCAGTTCACAGGGGGCTCCTACGAGCAGTACTTC.

The CDR3 is CASTSGTGIQPQHF. CDR3 DNA sequence: TGTGCCAGCACCTCCGGGACAGGGATCCAGCCCCAGCATTTT. The chain couples TRBV3-1 (or the pseudogene TRBV3-2) to TRBJ1-5; 9 bases fit TRBD1. Unmatched junction bases numbered 8, after V lost 7 bases and J lost 7 bases. The CDR3 consists of 14 residues. Looked up from germline, CDR1 is LGHDT and CDR2 is YNNKEL (reference sequence).

The chain uses TRBV6-2 or TRBV6-3 and TRBJ2-1, with unresolved D. CDR1 and CDR2 (germline): MNHEY, SVGEGT. V lost 5 bases, J lost 7 bases, and 9 bases lay in between. The CDR3 contains 12 residues. CDR3 sequence reads: CASSQVWNEQFF. The CDR3 DNA sequence: TGTGCCAGCAGTCAGGTTTGGAATGAGCAGTTCTTC.

J is TRBJ2-7 and V is TRBV7-2, with D perhaps TRBD1 (6 bases). Trimming left V 2 bases short and J 5 bases short, with 16 bases between. Germline V CDR1 and CDR2: SGHTA, FQGNSA. This CDR3 region has 15 residues. The CDR3 DNA follows: TGTGCCAGCAGCTTAACAGGGACATTGATCCACGAGCAGTACTTC. Protein: CASSLTGTLIHEQYF.

The chain is built from TRBV3-1 (or the pseudogene TRBV3-2) and TRBJ2-5; 8 bases are shared with TRBD2. CDR1 and CDR2 (germline): LGHDT, YNNKEL (reference sequence). The CDR3 sequence is 15 residues long. V gave up 4 bases and J gave up 2 bases; unmatched junction bases: 6. The CDR3 DNA reads TGTGCCAGCAGCCCGAGCGGGGGCCGTCAAGAGACCCAGTACTTC. This codes for CASSPSGGRQETQYF.

The chain uses TRBV5-1 and TRBJ1-2, with 8 nucleotides matching TRBD1. The CDR3 is 15 residues long. Germline V CDR1 and CDR2: SGHRS, YFSETQ. The V segment lost 4 bases and the J segment 4 bases; nucleotides outside the gene matches: 9. Here the CDR3 DNA reads TGCGCCAGCAGCCCCGATCATACAGGGGGCTATGGCTACACCTTC. Amino acid sequence: CASSPDHTGGYGYTF.

The CDR3 sequence: CASSPKARGENEQYF. The DNA of the CDR3 is TGTGCCAGCAGCCCGAAGGCCAGGGGCGAAAACGAGCAGTACTTC. V gene TRBV5-6 combines with J gene TRBJ2-7, with D possibly matching TRBD1 (6 bases). The CDR3 spans 15 residues. V gave up 4 bases and J gave up 5 bases, with 19 bases separating them. CDR1 and CDR2 (germline): SGHDT, YYEEEE.

The V call is TRBV27, the J call TRBJ2-7, with D possibly matching TRBD2 (5 bases). The germline V gene encodes CDR1 MNHEY and CDR2 SMNVEV (reference sequence). The germline V and J ends were trimmed by 5 bases and 7 bases, with 15 bases remaining between them. The CDR3 length is 13 residues. CDR3 bases: TGTGCCAGCAGTCTAAGGGTCTCGGGAGAGCAGTACTTC. Its protein is CASSLRVSGEQYF.

A few counts support this clone. The rearrangement links TRBV7-2 to TRBJ1-1; D is unresolved. V lost 1 base to trimming and J lost 4 bases, with 16 bases between them. Germline CDR1 SGHTA, CDR2 FQGNSA. CDR3 length equals 16 residues. CDR3: CASSLVLSGAGTEAFF. As DNA, the CDR3 is TGTGCCAGCAGCTTAGTCTTGTCGGGAGCAGGCACTGAAGCTTTCTTT.

V is TRBV20-1 and J is TRBJ1-5, with 12 nucleotides matching TRBD1. Unmatched junction bases numbered 11, after V lost 3 bases and J lost 5 bases. CDR3 length equals 17 residues. Germline V CDR1 and CDR2: DFQATT, SNEGSKA (reference sequence). The CDR3 sequence is CSASFSIGTGGYQPQHF. In DNA form, the CDR3 reads TGCAGTGCTAGTTTCTCCATCGGGACAGGGGGCTATCAGCCCCAGCATTTT.

CDR3 protein: CASRWDYRGDTQYF. In nucleotides, the CDR3 is TGTGCCAGCAGGTGGGACTACCGGGGAGATACGCAGTATTTT. V and J are TRBV2 and TRBJ2-3; 7 positions agree with TRBD2. CDR1 SNHLY and CDR2 FYNNEI come from the germline V gene. Trimming at V came to 6 bases and at J to 5 bases, leaving 8 bases not matched to a gene. The CDR3 length is 14 residues.